One T cell receptor beta chain is described in this entry. V was clipped by 0 bases and J by 4 bases, with 15 bases between them. The CDR3 runs to 17 residues. Germline loops: CDR1 SGHAT, CDR2 FQNNGV. This specimen belongs to a study of T cell responses to AZD1222 COVID-19 vaccine. Some clones are missing from TCRdb's copy, which holds only in-frame ones; the method was immunoSEQ multiplex PCR. The sample shows about 150,000 clones, just over 85% of them seen only once. The sequence derives from an adult who received the AZD1222 COVID-19 vaccine. This sequence joins TRBV11-2 and TRBJ2-2; no reliable D call. Source: peripheral blood, taken 28 days after the second AZD1222 dose. The CDR3 DNA reads TGTGCCAGCAGCTTAGATGGGATTTTACGAACCACCGGGGAGCTGTTTTTT. This sequence encodes CASSLDGILRTTGELFF.